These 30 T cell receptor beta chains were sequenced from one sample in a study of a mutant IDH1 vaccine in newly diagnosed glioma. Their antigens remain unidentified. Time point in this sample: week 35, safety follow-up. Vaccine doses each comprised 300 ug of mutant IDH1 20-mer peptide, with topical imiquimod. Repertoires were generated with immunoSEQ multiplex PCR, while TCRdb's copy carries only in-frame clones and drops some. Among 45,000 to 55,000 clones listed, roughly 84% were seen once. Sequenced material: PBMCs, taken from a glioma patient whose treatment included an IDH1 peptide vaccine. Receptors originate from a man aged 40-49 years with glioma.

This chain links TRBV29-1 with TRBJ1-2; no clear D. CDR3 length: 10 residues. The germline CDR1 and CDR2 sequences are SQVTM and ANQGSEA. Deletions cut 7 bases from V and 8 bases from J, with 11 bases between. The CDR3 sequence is CSAKGYGYTF. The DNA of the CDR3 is TGCAGCGCCAAAGGGTACGGCTACACCTTC.

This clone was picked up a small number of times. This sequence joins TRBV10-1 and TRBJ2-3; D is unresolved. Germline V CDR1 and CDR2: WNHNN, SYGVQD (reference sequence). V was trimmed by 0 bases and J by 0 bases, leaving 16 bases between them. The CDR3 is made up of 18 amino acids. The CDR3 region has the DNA TGCGCCAGCAGTGAGTCGATTCCTCTACTGCCTAGCACAGATACGCAGTATTTT. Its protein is CASSESIPLLPSTDTQYF.

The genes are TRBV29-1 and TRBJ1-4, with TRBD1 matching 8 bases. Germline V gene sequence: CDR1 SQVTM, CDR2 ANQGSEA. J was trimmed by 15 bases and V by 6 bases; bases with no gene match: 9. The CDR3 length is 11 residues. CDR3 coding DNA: TGCAGCGTCCGGCACCGGACAGGGTTGTTTTTT. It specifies CSVRHRTGLFF.

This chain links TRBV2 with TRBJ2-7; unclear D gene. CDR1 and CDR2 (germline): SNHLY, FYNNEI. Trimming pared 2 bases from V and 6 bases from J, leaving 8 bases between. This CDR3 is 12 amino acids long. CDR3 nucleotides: TGTGCCAGCAGTGAAACCGGGTTCGAGCAGTACTTC. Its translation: CASSETGFEQYF.

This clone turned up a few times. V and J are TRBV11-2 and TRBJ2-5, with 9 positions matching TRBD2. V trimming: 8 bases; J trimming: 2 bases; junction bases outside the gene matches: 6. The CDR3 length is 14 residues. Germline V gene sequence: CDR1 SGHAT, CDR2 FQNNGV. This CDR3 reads CASASGGWQETQYF. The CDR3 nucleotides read TGTGCCAGCGCCAGCGGGGGGTGGCAAGAGACCCAGTACTTC.

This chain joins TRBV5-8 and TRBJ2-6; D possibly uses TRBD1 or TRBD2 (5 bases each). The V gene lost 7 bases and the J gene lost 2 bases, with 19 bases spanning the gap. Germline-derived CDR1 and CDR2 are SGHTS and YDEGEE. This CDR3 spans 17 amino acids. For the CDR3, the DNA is TGTGCCAGCGCAACCCGGGGCTGGGATACTGGGGCCAACGTCCTGACTTTC. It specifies CASATRGWDTGANVLTF.

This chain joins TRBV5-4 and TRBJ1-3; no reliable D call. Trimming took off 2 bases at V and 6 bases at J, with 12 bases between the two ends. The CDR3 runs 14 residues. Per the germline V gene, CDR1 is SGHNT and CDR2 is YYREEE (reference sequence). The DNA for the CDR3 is TGTGCCAGCAGCTTAGGGTCGACAACAAACACCATATATTTT. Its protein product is CASSLGSTTNTIYF.

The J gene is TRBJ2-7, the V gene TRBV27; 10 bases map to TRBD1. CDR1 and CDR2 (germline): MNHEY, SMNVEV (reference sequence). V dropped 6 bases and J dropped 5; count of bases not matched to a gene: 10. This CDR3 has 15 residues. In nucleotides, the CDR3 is TGTGCCAGCAGGAGAGCCGGGACAGGGGCTAACGAGCAGTACTTC. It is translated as CASRRAGTGANEQYF.

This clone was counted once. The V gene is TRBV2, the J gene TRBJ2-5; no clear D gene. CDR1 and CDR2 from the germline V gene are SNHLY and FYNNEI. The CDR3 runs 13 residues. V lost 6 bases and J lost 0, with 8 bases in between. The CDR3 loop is CASSSGNQETQYF. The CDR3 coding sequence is TGTGCCAGCAGCTCAGGCAACCAAGAGACCCAGTACTTC.

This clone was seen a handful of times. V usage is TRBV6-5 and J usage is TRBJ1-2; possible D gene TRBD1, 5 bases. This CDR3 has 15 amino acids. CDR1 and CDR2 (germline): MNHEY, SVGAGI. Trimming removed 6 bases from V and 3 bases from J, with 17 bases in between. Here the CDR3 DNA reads TGTGCCAGCAGCAGTAGGACACCGGGGGACTATGGCTACACCTTC. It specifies CASSSRTPGDYGYTF.

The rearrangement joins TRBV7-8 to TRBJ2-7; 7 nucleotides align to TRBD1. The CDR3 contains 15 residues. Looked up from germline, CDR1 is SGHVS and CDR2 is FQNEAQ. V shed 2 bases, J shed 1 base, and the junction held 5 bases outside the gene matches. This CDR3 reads CASSLWSGGSYEQYF. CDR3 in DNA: TGTGCCAGCAGCTTATGGTCAGGGGGTTCCTACGAGCAGTACTTC.

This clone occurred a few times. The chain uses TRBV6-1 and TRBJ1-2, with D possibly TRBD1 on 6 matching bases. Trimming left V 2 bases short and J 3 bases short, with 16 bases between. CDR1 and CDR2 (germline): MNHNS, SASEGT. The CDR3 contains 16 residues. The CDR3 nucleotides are TGTGCCAGCAGTGAACTGGCGGGGGCGCCTGACTATGGCTACACCTTC. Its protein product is CASSELAGAPDYGYTF.

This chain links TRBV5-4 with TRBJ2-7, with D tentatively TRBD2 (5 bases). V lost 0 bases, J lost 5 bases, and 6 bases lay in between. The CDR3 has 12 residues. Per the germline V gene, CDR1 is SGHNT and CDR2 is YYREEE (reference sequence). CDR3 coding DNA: TGTGCCAGCAGCTTGGACGGGAACGAGCAGTACTTC. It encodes CASSLDGNEQYF.

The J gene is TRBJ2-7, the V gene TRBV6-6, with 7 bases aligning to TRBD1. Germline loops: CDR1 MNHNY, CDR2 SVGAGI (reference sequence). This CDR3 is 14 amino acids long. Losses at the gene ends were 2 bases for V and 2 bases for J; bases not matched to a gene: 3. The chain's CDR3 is CASSYGTATYEQYF. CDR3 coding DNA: TGTGCCAGCAGTTACGGGACAGCAACCTACGAGCAGTACTTC.

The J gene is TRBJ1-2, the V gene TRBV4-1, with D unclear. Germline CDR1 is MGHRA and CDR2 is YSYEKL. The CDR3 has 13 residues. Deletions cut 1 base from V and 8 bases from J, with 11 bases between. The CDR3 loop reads CASSQGSWTGYTF. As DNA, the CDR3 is TGCGCCAGCAGCCAAGGATCCTGGACGGGCTACACCTTC.

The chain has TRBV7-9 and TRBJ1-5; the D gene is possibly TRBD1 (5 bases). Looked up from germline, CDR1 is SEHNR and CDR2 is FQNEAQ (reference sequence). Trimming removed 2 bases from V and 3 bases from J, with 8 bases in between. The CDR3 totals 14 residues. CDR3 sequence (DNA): TGTGCCAGCAGCTTACAGGGTCTCAATCAGCCCCAGCATTTT. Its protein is CASSLQGLNQPQHF.

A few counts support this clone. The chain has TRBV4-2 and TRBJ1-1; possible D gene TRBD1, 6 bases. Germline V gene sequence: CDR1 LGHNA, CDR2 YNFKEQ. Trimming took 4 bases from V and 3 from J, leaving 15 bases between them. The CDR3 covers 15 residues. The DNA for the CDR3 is TGTGCCAGCAGCCTAGGGGGAGAAGGGGACACTGAAGCTTTCTTT. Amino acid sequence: CASSLGGEGDTEAFF.

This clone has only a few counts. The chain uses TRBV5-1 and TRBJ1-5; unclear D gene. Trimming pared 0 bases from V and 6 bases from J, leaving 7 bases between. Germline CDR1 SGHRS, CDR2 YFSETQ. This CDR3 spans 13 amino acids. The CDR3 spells CASSLVELQPQHF. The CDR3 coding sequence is TGCGCCAGCAGCTTGGTGGAGCTTCAGCCCCAGCATTTT.

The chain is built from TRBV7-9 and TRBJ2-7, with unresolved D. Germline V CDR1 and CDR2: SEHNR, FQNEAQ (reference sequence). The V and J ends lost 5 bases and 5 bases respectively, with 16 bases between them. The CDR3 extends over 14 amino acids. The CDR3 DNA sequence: TGTGCCAGCAGCCTCACCGACGGTCCCCACGAGCAGTACTTC. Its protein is CASSLTDGPHEQYF.

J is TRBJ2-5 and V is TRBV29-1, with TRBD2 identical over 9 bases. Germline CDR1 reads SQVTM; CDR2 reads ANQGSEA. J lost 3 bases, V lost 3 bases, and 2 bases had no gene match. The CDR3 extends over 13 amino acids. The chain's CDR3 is CSVDIAGEETQYF. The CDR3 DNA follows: TGCAGCGTTGATATAGCGGGGGAAGAGACCCAGTACTTC.

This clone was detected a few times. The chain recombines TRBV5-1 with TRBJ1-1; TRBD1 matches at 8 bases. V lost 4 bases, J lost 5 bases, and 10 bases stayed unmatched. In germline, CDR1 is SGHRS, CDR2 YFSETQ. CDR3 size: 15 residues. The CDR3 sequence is CASSPQGGLLTEAFF. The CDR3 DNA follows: TGCGCCAGCAGCCCACAGGGGGGGCTGTTGACTGAAGCTTTCTTT. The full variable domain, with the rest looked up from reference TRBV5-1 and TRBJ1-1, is KAGVTQTPRYLIKTRGQQVTLSCSPISGHRSVSWYQQTPGQGLQFLFEYFSETQRNKGNFPGRFSGRQFSNSRSEMNVSTLELGDSALYLCASSPQGGLLTEAFFGQGTRLTVV.

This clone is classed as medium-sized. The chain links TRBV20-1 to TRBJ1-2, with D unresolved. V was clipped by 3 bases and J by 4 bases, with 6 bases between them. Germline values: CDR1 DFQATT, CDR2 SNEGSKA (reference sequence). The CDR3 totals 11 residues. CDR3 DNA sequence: TGCAGTGCTAGTCTGGGCTATGGCTACACCTTC. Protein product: CSASLGYGYTF.

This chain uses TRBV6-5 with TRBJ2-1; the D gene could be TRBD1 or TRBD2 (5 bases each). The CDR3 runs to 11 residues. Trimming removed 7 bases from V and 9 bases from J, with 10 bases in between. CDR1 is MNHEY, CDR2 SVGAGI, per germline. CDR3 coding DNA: TGTGCCAGCAACGGGGCGGGTGAGCAGTTCTTC. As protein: CASNGAGEQFF.

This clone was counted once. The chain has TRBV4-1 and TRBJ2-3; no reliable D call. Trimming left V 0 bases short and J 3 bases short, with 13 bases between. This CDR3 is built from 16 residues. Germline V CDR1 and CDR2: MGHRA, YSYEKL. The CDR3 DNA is TGCGCCAGCAGCCAAGAGTCAGGCAAGGGAACAGATACGCAGTATTTT. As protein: CASSQESGKGTDTQYF.

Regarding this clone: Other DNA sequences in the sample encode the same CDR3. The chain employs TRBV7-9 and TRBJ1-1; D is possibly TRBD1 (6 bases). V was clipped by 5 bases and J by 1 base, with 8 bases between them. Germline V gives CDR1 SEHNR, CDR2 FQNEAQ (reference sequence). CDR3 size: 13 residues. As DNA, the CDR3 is TGTGCCAGCAGCCGACAGGAGAACACTGAAGCTTTCTTT. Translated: CASSRQENTEAFF.

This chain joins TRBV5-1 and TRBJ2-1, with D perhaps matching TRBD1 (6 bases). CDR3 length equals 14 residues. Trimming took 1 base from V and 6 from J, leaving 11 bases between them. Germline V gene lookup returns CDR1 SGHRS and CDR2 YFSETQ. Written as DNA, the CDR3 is TGCGCCAGCAGCTTGATTGGGGGCTCCAATGAGCAGTTCTTC. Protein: CASSLIGGSNEQFF. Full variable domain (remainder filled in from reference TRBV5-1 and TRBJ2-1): KAGVTQTPRYLIKTRGQQVTLSCSPISGHRSVSWYQQTPGQGLQFLFEYFSETQRNKGNFPGRFSGRQFSNSRSEMNVSTLELGDSALYLCASSLIGGSNEQFFGPGTRLTVL.

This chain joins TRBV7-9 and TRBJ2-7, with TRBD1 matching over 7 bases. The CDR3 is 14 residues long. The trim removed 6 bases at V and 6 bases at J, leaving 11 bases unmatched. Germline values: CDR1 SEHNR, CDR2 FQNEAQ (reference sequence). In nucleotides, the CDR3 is TGTGCCAGCAGGACCTCAGGGGGAACGGGCGAGCAGTACTTC. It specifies CASRTSGGTGEQYF.

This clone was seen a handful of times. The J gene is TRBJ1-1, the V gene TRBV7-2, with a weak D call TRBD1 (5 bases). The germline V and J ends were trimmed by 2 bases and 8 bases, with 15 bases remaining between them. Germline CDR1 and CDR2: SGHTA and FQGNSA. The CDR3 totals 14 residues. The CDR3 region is CASSLLPRGMEAFF. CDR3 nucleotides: TGTGCCAGCAGCTTACTACCGCGGGGGATGGAAGCTTTCTTT.

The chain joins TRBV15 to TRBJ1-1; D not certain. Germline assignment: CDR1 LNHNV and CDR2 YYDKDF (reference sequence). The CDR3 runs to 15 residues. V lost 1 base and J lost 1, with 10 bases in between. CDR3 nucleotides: TGTGCCACCAGCAGAGGTTCACACTCGAACACTGAAGCTTTCTTT. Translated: CATSRGSHSNTEAFF.

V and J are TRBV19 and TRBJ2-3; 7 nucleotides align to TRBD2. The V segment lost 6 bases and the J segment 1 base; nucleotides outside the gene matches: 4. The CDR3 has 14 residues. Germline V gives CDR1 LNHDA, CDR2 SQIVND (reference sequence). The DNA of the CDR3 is TGTGCCAGTAGAGAGCGGGGCCGCACAGATACGCAGTATTTT. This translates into CASRERGRTDTQYF.